Here is one T cell receptor beta chain with its context. Its target is not known. Per germline, CDR1 MNHEY and CDR2 SVGAGI. The V gene lost 2 bases and the J gene lost 0 bases, with 5 bases spanning the gap. CDR3 length equals 14 residues. PCR was performed using 60 Vbeta and 13 Jbeta primers. TCRdb keeps only in-frame clones here, not all; method: immunoSEQ multiplex PCR. The table includes about 160,000 clones, more than 65% detected once. The data belong to a study of cytomegalovirus exposure and HLA in healthy donors. Study overall: HLA-typed donors contributed 80 million to 85 million unique TCRs, which were held in an early data release.

Study-level findings and limits: Specificity for CMV antigens was confirmed in vitro for a few of the CMV-associated chains.

The sample consisted of PBMCs. This TCR derives from a male donor in good health and CMV-seronegative. The V gene is TRBV6-5, the J gene TRBJ1-3, with no clear D. The CDR3, as DNA: TGTGCCAGCAGTTACCTAGGCTCTGGAAACACCATATATTTT. This encodes CASSYLGSGNTIYF.